This TCR beta chain was retrieved from a study of blood T cells in healthy people across ages. The use of a sample-barcoded 5' primer and a J-beta primer mix characterized a second PCR of roughly 6 to 11 cycles. The template-switch adaptor was a 5' adaptor with 12 random nucleotides. It tagged each cDNA molecule. MiXCR, applied by TCRdb to the 5' RACE reads, yields one record per CDR3 protein. This sample has around 700,000 distinct CDR3 sequences; approximately 25% occur once, and the top ten carry roughly a tenth. The J segment lost 2 bases and the V segment lost 4 bases, leaving 9 bases of the junction unmatched. The CDR3 spans 17 residues. Per germline, CDR1 SGHAT and CDR2 FQNNGV. In addition, the sample was reused for a study of T cells of mothers and their children. That paper notes: Every microgram of extracted RNA entered cDNA synthesis, around 1.6 ug per 15 ul. There were over 8.5 million TCR beta CDR3 reads from each mother and approximately 3 million from each child.

The chain has TRBV11-2 and TRBJ2-3; 10 positions agree with TRBD2. Sequencing was carried out using blood. The receptor's source is a boy aged 10-17 years in good health. The CDR3 loop is CASSSPSGRGTTDTQYF. CDR3 nucleotide sequence: TGTGCCAGCAGCTCCCCCAGCGGGAGGGGTACCACAGATACGCAGTATTTT.